This TCR beta chain was documented in a study of CD8 T cells in Susac syndrome. An input of about 0.45 to 1 ug of RNA was subjected to reverse transcription using random hexamers. TCRdb analysed the immunoSEQ multiplex PCR reads with MiXCR anew, one entry per CDR3 protein. The repertoire consists of a few hundred thousand distinct CDR3 sequences, with approximately 85% occurring once and the leading ten covering 0.09% to 0.15%. The CDR3 is made up of 15 amino acids. Trimming cost V 5 bases and J 6 bases; bases outside gene matches: 10. Input material: CD8+ T cells from PBMCs. The chain employs TRBV12-3 or TRBV12-4 and TRBJ2-3, with 8 bases lining up with TRBD2. The receptor's source is a human donor with multiple sclerosis. CDR3 in DNA: TGTGCCAGCAGTGGGATAGCGGGATGGAGGGATACGCAGTATTTT. Its translation: CASSGIAGWRDTQYF.